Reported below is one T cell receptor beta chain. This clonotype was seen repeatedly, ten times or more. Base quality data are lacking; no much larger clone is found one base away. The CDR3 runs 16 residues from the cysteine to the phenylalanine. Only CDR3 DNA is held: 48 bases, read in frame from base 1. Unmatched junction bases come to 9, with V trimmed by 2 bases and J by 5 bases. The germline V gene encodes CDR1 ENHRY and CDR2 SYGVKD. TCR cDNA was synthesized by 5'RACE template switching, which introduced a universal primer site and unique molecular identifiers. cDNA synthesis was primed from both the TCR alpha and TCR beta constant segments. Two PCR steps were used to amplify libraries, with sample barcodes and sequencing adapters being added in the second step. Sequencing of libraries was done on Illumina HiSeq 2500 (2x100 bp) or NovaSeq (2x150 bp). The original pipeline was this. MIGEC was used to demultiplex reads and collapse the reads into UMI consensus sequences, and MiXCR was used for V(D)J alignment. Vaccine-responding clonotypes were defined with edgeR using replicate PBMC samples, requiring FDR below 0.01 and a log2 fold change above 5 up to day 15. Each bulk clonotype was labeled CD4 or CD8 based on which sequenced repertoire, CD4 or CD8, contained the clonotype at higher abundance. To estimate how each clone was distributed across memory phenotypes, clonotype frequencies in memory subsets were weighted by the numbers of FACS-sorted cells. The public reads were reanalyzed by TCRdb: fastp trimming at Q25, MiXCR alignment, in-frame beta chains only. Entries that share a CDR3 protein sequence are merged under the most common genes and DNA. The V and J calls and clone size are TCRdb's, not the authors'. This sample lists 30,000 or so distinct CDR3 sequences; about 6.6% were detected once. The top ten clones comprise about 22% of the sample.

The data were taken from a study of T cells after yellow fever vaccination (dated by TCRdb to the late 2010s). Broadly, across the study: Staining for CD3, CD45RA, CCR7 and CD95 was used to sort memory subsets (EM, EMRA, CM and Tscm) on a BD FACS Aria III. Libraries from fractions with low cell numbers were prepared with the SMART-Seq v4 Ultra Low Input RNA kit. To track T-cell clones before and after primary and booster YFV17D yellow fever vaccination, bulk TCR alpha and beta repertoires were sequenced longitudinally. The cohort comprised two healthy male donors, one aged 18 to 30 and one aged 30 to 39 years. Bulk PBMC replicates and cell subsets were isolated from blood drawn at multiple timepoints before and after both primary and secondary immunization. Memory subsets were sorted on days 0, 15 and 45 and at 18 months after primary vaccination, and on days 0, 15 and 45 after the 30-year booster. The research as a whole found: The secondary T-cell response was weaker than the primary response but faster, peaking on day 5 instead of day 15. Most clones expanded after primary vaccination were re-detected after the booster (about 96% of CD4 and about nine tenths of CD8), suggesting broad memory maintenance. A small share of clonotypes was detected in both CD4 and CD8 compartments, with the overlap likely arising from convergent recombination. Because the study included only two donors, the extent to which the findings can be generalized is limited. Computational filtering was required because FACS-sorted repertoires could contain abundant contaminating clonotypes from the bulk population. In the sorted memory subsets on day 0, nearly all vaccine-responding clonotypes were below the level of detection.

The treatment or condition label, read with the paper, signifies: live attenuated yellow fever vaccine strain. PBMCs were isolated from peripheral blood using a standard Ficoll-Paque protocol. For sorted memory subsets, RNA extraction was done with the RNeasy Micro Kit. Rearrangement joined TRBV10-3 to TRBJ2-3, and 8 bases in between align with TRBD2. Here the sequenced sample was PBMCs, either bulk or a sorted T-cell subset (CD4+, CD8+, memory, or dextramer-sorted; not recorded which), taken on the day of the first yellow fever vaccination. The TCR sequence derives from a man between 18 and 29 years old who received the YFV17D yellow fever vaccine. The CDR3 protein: CAISEIQAGVGDTQYF. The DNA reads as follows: TGTGCCATCAGTGAGATCCAAGCGGGGGTGGGAGATACGCAGTATTTT.